Below, 10 T cell receptor beta chains from the same sample are listed, as sequenced in a study of PD-1 blockade in mismatch repair-deficient tumors. The assay was immunoSEQ multiplex PCR, and TCRdb's table has in-frame clones only and misses some. In the table there are more than 90,000 clones, around three quarters of which are singletons. The specimen was peripheral blood, collected about 60 weeks after starting pembrolizumab. The source is an adult with mismatch repair-deficient cancer.

The chain uses TRBV4-3 and TRBJ2-2; a possible D gene is TRBD1 (5 bases). CDR3 size: 14 residues. Germline-derived CDR1 and CDR2 are LGHNA and YSLEER. V was shortened by 0 bases and J by 5 bases, with 7 bases between the two germline ends. The CDR3 spells CASSQDQGTGELFF. CDR3 in DNA: TGCGCCAGCAGCCAAGACCAGGGAACCGGGGAGCTGTTTTTT.

A remark on this clone: The same CDR3 arises from other DNA sequences in this sample as well. V is TRBV27 and J is TRBJ2-1; 7 nucleotides line up with TRBD1. V lost 6 bases to trimming and J lost 3 bases; unmatched junction nucleotides: 5. From germline, CDR1 is MNHEY and CDR2 SMNVEV (reference sequence). The CDR3 is 14 amino acids. This chain's CDR3 is CASRTGDSYNEQFF. Written as DNA, the CDR3 is TGTGCCAGCAGAACAGGGGACAGCTACAATGAGCAGTTCTTC.

The rearrangement links TRBV30 to TRBJ2-3; 7 positions agree with TRBD1. Unmatched junction bases numbered 4, after V lost 3 bases and J lost 1 base. The CDR3 is 14 amino acids. Germline V gives CDR1 GTSNPN, CDR2 SVGIG (reference sequence). The CDR3 coding sequence is TGTGCCTGGAGACGAGACAGGGGCACAGATACGCAGTATTTT. Protein product: CAWRRDRGTDTQYF.

This chain joins TRBV20-1 and TRBJ1-1; D unclear. V lost 0 bases and J 11 bases, leaving 10 bases between the germline ends. The CDR3 totals 11 residues. CDR1 is DFQATT, CDR2 SNEGSKA, per germline (reference sequence). Written as DNA, the CDR3 is TGCAGTGCTAGAGATAAGGTCAACGCTTTCTTT. Translating it yields CSARDKVNAFF.

The chain has TRBV10-1 and TRBJ1-2; tentative D call: TRBD1 (5 bases). Per the germline V gene, CDR1 is WNHNN and CDR2 is SYGVQD (reference sequence). This CDR3 is 14 amino acids long. V gave up 11 bases and J gave up 2 bases, with 18 bases separating them. The CDR3 protein is CAPPGGMPNYGYTF. CDR3 in DNA: TGCGCCCCCCCGGGGGGGATGCCAAACTATGGCTACACCTTC.

This clone has more than one count but fewer than ten. This chain links TRBV5-6 with TRBJ2-7; D unresolved. The CDR3 is 13 amino acids. Germline CDR1 is SGHDT and CDR2 is YYEEEE. V dropped 1 base and J dropped 2 bases, with 7 bases sitting between them. Here the CDR3 DNA reads TGTGCCAGCAGCTTGATAGGGCCCTACGAGCAGTACTTC. Protein product: CASSLIGPYEQYF. Together with reference TRBV5-6 and TRBJ2-7, the CDR3 gives the full variable domain: DAGVTQSPTHLIKTRGQQVTLRCSPKSGHDTVSWYQQALGQGPQFIFQYYEEEERQRGNFPDRFSGHQFPNYSSELNVNALLLGDSALYLCASSLIGPYEQYFGPGTRLTVT.

V and J are TRBV19 and TRBJ1-2; maybe TRBD1 (6 bases). Germline CDR1 reads LNHDA; CDR2 reads SQIVND (reference sequence). The CDR3 totals 13 residues. With 5 bases removed from V and 6 bases from J, the gap between germline ends came to 13 bases. The CDR3 protein is CASSPGRQDGYTF. The DNA for the CDR3 is TGTGCCAGTAGTCCGGGAAGACAGGATGGCTACACCTTC.

This chain connects TRBV9 to TRBJ1-3; 9 bases agree with TRBD1. CDR3 size: 15 residues. After removal of 4 bases from V and 4 bases from J, the junction contained 6 bases not matched to a gene. Germline V CDR1 and CDR2: SGDLS, YYNGEE. CDR3 region: CASSMDRGLGNTIYF. DNA for the CDR3: TGTGCCAGCAGCATGGACAGGGGTTTGGGAAACACCATATATTTT.

The chain has TRBV6-1 and TRBJ1-1; D uncertain. The CDR3 contains 12 residues. V dropped 3 bases and J dropped 8 bases, with 10 bases sitting between them. The V gene's germline CDR1 is MNHNS and CDR2 SASEGT. The CDR3 region has the DNA TGTGCCAGCAGTGAGGATTACGGGGAAGCTTTCTTT. It codes for CASSEDYGEAFF.

This chain uses TRBV5-4 with TRBJ2-3, with 10 bases identical to TRBD2. The CDR3 sequence is 16 residues long. Germline V lookup: CDR1 SGHNT, CDR2 YYREEE (reference sequence). Losses at the gene ends were 8 bases for V and 6 bases for J; bases not matched to a gene: 15. The CDR3 bases are TGTGCCAGTGGGTCGAAGCTAGCGGGAGCGGGCGATACGCAGTATTTT. It yields the protein CASGSKLAGAGDTQYF.